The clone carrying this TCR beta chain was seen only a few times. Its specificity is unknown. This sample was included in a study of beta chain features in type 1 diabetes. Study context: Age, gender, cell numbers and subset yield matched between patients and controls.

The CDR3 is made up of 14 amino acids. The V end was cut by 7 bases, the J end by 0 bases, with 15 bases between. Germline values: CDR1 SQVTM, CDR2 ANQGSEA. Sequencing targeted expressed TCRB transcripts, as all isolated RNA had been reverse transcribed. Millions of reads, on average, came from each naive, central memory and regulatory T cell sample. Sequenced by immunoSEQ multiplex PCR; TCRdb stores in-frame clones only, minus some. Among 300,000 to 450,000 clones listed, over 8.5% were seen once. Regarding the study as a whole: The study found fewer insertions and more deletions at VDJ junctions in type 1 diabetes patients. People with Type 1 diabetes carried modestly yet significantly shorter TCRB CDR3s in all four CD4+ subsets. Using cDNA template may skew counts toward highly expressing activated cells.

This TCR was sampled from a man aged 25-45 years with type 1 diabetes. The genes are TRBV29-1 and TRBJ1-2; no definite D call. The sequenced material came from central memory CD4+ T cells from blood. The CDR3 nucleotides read TGCAGCGCCGGTACGGCGCTAGCTAACTATGGCTACACCTTC. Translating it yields CSAGTALANYGYTF.